One sample yielded the 26 T cell receptor beta chains listed below, sequenced in a study of graft-versus-host responses after intestinal transplantation. These TCRs' antigens remain unknown. The repertoire was sequenced with immunoSEQ multiplex PCR; TCRdb's copy has only in-frame clones and lacks some. The sample lists about 70,000 clones, roughly 87% occurring once. The sample in question was unstimulated CD8+ T cells sorted from spleen or lymph node cells, obtained before intestinal transplant. These receptors came from a human donor who received an intestinal transplant.

This chain uses TRBV2 with TRBJ2-5; the match to TRBD1 covers 8 bases. Germline-derived CDR1 and CDR2 are SNHLY and FYNNEI. The CDR3 runs to 16 residues. V dropped 2 bases and J dropped 5; count of bases not matched to a gene: 10. The CDR3 region is CASSESWDRIEETQYF. DNA of the CDR3: TGTGCCAGCAGTGAAAGTTGGGACAGGATAGAGGAGACCCAGTACTTC.

The chain links TRBV9 to TRBJ2-7, with D perhaps matching TRBD2 (5 bases). The CDR3 has 15 residues. The germline V gene encodes CDR1 SGDLS and CDR2 YYNGEE. Trimming stripped 0 bases from V and 2 bases from J, with 12 bases between. CDR3 sequence reads: CASSVGSGWAYEQYF. The CDR3 bases are TGTGCCAGCAGCGTAGGCAGCGGTTGGGCCTACGAGCAGTACTTC.

This clone was found once. V and J are TRBV27 and TRBJ1-1; 8 positions agree with TRBD1. The ends lost 7 bases at V and 6 bases at J; junction bases unmatched: 13. This CDR3 spans 15 amino acids. CDR1 is MNHEY and CDR2 is SMNVEV in the germline V gene (reference sequence). CDR3 region: CASNQSPGQVSEAFF. The CDR3 nucleotides are TGTGCCAGCAACCAGTCCCCGGGACAGGTCTCTGAAGCTTTCTTT.

This clone has only one observation. V and J are TRBV7-6 and TRBJ2-7; TRBD1 matches 7 bases. There are 15 residues in the CDR3. V shed 5 bases and J 2 bases; nucleotides not matched to a gene: 9. Germline V lookup: CDR1 SGHVS, CDR2 FNYEAQ. The CDR3 loop reads CASSPDVGTAYEQYF. The CDR3, as DNA: TGTGCCAGCAGCCCCGACGTCGGGACAGCCTACGAGCAGTACTTC.

This clone was recorded only once. The gene calls are TRBV4-1 and TRBJ1-2, with 7 bases identical to TRBD1. The CDR3 extends over 14 amino acids. After removal of 4 bases from V and 0 bases from J, the junction contained 2 bases not matched to a gene. The germline CDR1 and CDR2 sequences are MGHRA and YSYEKL. CDR3 region: CASSPGQSNYGYTF. Here the CDR3 DNA reads TGCGCCAGCAGCCCGGGACAGTCTAACTATGGCTACACCTTC.

This clone was recorded only once. The rearrangement uses TRBV9 and TRBJ2-3; TRBD2 aligns across 9 bases. Trimming took 0 bases from V and 3 from J; bases not matched to a gene: 5. CDR3 length: 16 residues. Germline lookup yields CDR1 SGDLS and CDR2 YYNGEE. As DNA, the CDR3 is TGTGCCAGCAGCGTAGCAGCGGGGGGAGGGACAGATACGCAGTATTTT. It codes for CASSVAAGGGTDTQYF.

The rearrangement joins TRBV10-2 to TRBJ1-5; 9 nucleotides match TRBD1. Germline values: CDR1 WSHSY, CDR2 SAAADI. The CDR3 totals 15 residues. V was pared by 2 bases and J by 7 bases, with 6 bases of the junction left unmatched. DNA for the CDR3: TGCGCCAGCAGTGAGCCCACAGGGGGCGGGCAGCCCCAGCATTTT. The encoded protein is CASSEPTGGGQPQHF.

This chain joins TRBV5-5 and TRBJ1-1, with D maybe TRBD1 (5 bases). CDR3 length equals 13 residues. V lost 0 bases and J lost 3, with 6 bases in between. The germline gives CDR1 SGHKS, CDR2 YYEKEE (reference sequence). The CDR3: CASSLGDYTEAFF. For the CDR3, the DNA is TGTGCCAGCAGCTTGGGGGACTACACTGAAGCTTTCTTT. Looking up the rest from reference TRBV5-5 and TRBJ1-1 gives the full variable domain: DAGVTQSPTHLIKTRGQQVTLRCSPISGHKSVSWYQQVLGQGPQFIFQYYEKEERGRGNFPDRFSARQFPNYSSELNVNALLLGDSALYLCASSLGDYTEAFFGQGTRLTVV.

This sequence joins TRBV5-4 and TRBJ2-7; D is unresolved. The CDR3 covers 12 residues. Looked up from germline, CDR1 is SGHNT and CDR2 is YYREEE (reference sequence). Deletions cut 2 bases from V and 6 bases from J, with 9 bases between. This CDR3 is CASSFGRSEQYF. The CDR3 DNA sequence: TGTGCCAGCAGCTTTGGCAGAAGCGAGCAGTACTTC.

Note on this clone: This sample includes further DNA sequences coding for the same CDR3. The rearrangement links TRBV5-1 to TRBJ2-7, with 7 bases aligning to TRBD2. Germline lookup yields CDR1 SGHRS and CDR2 YFSETQ. The CDR3 is 14 amino acids. V was pared by 0 bases and J by 2 bases, with 2 bases of the junction left unmatched. The CDR3 protein is CASSLAGGTYEQYF. The CDR3 nucleotides are TGCGCCAGCAGCTTGGCGGGGGGAACCTACGAGCAGTACTTC. The complete variable domain, with remaining parts taken from reference TRBV5-1 and TRBJ2-7, reads KAGVTQTPRYLIKTRGQQVTLSCSPISGHRSVSWYQQTPGQGLQFLFEYFSETQRNKGNFPGRFSGRQFSNSRSEMNVSTLELGDSALYLCASSLAGGTYEQYFGPGTRLTVT.

This rearrangement joins TRBV11-2 to TRBJ2-7; D might be TRBD2 (6 bases). Trimming stripped 0 bases from V and 1 base from J, with 10 bases between. The germline V gene encodes CDR1 SGHAT and CDR2 FQNNGV. The CDR3 covers 15 residues. The CDR3 DNA follows: TGTGCCAGCAGCTTAGATCTCGGGGGATCCTACGAGCAGTACTTC. This sequence encodes CASSLDLGGSYEQYF.

CDR3 region: CASSPTSGGASEQFF. Written as DNA, the CDR3 is TGTGCCAGCAGCCCGACTAGCGGGGGGGCTTCTGAGCAGTTCTTC. The chain has TRBV13 and TRBJ2-1, with TRBD2 matching 14 bases. With V trimmed by 5 bases and J by 9 bases, 6 bases remained unmatched. Germline values: CDR1 PRHDT, CDR2 FYEKMQ (reference sequence). The CDR3 consists of 15 residues.

The chain employs TRBV5-1 and TRBJ1-4; 7 bases fit TRBD1. CDR3 size: 15 residues. Germline trimming cut 4 bases from V and 2 bases from J; bases unmatched to any gene: 5. Germline CDR1 SGHRS, CDR2 YFSETQ. The DNA of the CDR3 is TGCGCCAGCAGCCACGGACAGGTCACTAATGAAAAACTGTTTTTT. Amino acid sequence: CASSHGQVTNEKLFF.

The V call is TRBV10-1, the J call TRBJ2-7, with 8 bases fitting TRBD1. The CDR3 contains 14 residues. V was pared by 2 bases and J by 3 bases, with 3 bases of the junction left unmatched. Germline lookup yields CDR1 WNHNN and CDR2 SYGVQD (reference sequence). In nucleotides, the CDR3 is TGCGCCAGCAGTGAGGGACAGGGTGACTACGAGCAGTACTTC. Protein: CASSEGQGDYEQYF.

The chain combines TRBV2 with TRBJ2-2; no firm D call. Between the trimmed V and J ends, which lost 5 bases and 4 bases, there was a span of 11 bases. The CDR3 runs 14 residues. The germline CDR1 and CDR2 sequences are SNHLY and FYNNEI. The CDR3 loop is CASSSITGTGELFF. DNA of the CDR3: TGTGCCAGCAGTAGCATCACCGGCACCGGGGAGCTGTTTTTT. The full variable domain, its missing parts supplied by reference TRBV2 and TRBJ2-2, is EPEVTQTPSHQVTQMGQEVILRCVPISNHLYFYWYRQILGQKVEFLVSFYNNEISEKSEIFDDQFSVERPDGSNFTLKIRSTKLEDSAMYFCASSSITGTGELFFGEGSRLTVL.

The CDR3 loop is CASSLEGDGYEQYF. CDR3 sequence (DNA): TGCGCCAGCAGCTTGGAAGGGGATGGCTACGAGCAGTACTTC. The rearrangement joins TRBV5-1 to TRBJ2-7; perhaps TRBD1 as D (5 bases). This CDR3 contains 14 residues. The V end lost 0 bases, the J end lost 3 bases, and 10 bases lay between the germline ends. CDR1 SGHRS and CDR2 YFSETQ come from the germline V gene.

The V gene is TRBV5-6, the J gene TRBJ2-1; TRBD1 agrees at 8 bases. The CDR3 has 15 residues. Germline values: CDR1 SGHDT, CDR2 YYEEEE. Trimming removed 4 bases from V and 4 bases from J; junction bases left unmatched: 7. The CDR3 DNA sequence: TGTGCCAGCAGCGGGACCGGGACAGGATACAATGAGCAGTTCTTC. Protein: CASSGTGTGYNEQFF.

The table lists this clone with a few counts. V gene TRBV27 combines with J gene TRBJ2-7; 8 nucleotides match TRBD2. The CDR3 has 13 residues. V was clipped by 3 bases and J by 4 bases; unmatched bases: 2. Germline V CDR1 and CDR2: MNHEY, SMNVEV (reference sequence). The CDR3 loop is CASSFGGGYEQYF. Written as DNA, the CDR3 is TGTGCCAGCAGTTTCGGCGGGGGGTACGAGCAGTACTTC.

The V gene is TRBV5-6, the J gene TRBJ1-1, with D possibly TRBD1 on 6 matching bases. Deletions cut 4 bases from V and 5 bases from J, with 12 bases between. Per germline, CDR1 SGHDT and CDR2 YYEEEE. The CDR3 sequence is 13 residues long. The CDR3 reads CASSPGGATEAFF. In DNA form, the CDR3 reads TGTGCCAGCAGCCCGGGGGGGGCGACTGAAGCTTTCTTT. Supplemented by reference TRBV5-6 and TRBJ1-1, the full variable domain reads DAGVTQSPTHLIKTRGQQVTLRCSPKSGHDTVSWYQQALGQGPQFIFQYYEEEERQRGNFPDRFSGHQFPNYSSELNVNALLLGDSALYLCASSPGGATEAFFGQGTRLTVV.

The chain uses TRBV6-5 and TRBJ1-1; D not resolved. In germline, CDR1 is MNHEY, CDR2 SVGAGI. The V and J ends lost 2 bases and 3 bases respectively, with 10 bases between them. This CDR3 is built from 14 residues. DNA of the CDR3: TGTGCCAGCAGTTACGGGAGCTTACACACTGAAGCTTTCTTT. Protein product: CASSYGSLHTEAFF.

The chain recombines TRBV27 with TRBJ2-7; 8 nucleotides agree with TRBD1. This CDR3 is built from 14 residues. CDR1 is MNHEY and CDR2 is SMNVEV in the germline V gene (reference sequence). Germline trimming cut 3 bases from V and 6 bases from J; bases unmatched to any gene: 7. The CDR3 DNA sequence: TGTGCCAGCAGTTTGGGGCAGGGGGCGTTCGAGCAGTACTTC. Protein product: CASSLGQGAFEQYF.

V is TRBV4-2 and J is TRBJ2-7, with D perhaps matching TRBD2 (5 bases). Trimming removed 5 bases at V and 2 bases at J, with 13 bases between. The CDR3 consists of 14 residues. The germline gives CDR1 LGHNA, CDR2 YNFKEQ. The CDR3 spells CASSDHPGTYEQYF. The CDR3 bases are TGTGCCAGCAGCGATCACCCCGGGACCTACGAGCAGTACTTC.

This chain links TRBV6-6 with TRBJ2-7; 8 bases are a match to TRBD2. Losses at the gene ends were 6 bases for V and 3 bases for J; bases not matched to a gene: 13. This CDR3 has 16 residues. Germline CDR1 MNHNY, CDR2 SVGAGI (reference sequence). The CDR3 DNA reads as TGTGCCAGCAGCCGACTGGCGGGGGGTGGACTCTACGAGCAGTACTTC. As protein: CASSRLAGGGLYEQYF.

The rearrangement uses TRBV21-1 and TRBJ2-7; the table's D call, TRBD2, was not checked against the DNA. TRBV21-1 is deemed a pseudogene. CDR3 length: 12 residues. CDR3 in amino acids: CASRRPGLEQYF. CDR3 nucleotides: TGTGCCAGCAGACGTCCGGGACTCGAGCAGTACTTC.

This rearrangement joins TRBV27 to TRBJ2-1, with 12 positions matching TRBD2. CDR3 length equals 14 residues. J gave up 6 bases and V 7 bases, and 4 bases lay outside the gene matches. Germline CDR1 reads MNHEY; CDR2 reads SMNVEV (reference sequence). CDR3 nucleotides: TGTGCCAGCATGCTAGCGGGGGGGGCCAATGAGCAGTTCTTC. Residues: CASMLAGGANEQFF.

The J gene is TRBJ1-2, the V gene TRBV14; D is unresolved. Germline V gives CDR1 SGHDN, CDR2 FVKESK. Trimming took off 3 bases at V and 2 bases at J, with 13 bases between the two ends. This CDR3 spans 15 amino acids. In DNA, the CDR3 is TGTGCCAGCAGCCAGCGCCACAGCACAAACTATGGCTACACCTTC. This encodes CASSQRHSTNYGYTF.